Listed below are T cell receptor beta chains from one sample, sequenced in a study of T cells expressing NK-cell markers. Following a re-call of the 5' RACE reads, TCRdb has one entry per CDR3 protein and lacks DNA. The repertoire table contains about 410,000 distinct CDR3 sequences. Sequencing was performed on blood T cells: a sorted CD56 or NKG2C T cell subset, CD4+ or CD8+ T cells, or bulk PBMC T cells (not recorded which). All receptors come from a woman aged 50 to 60 in good health. Both conserved end residues are part of each CDR3.

V	J	CDR3
TRBV5-1	TRBJ2-7	CASSLVPYEQYF
TRBV29-1	TRBJ2-3	CSVDGGSGPDTQYF
TRBV27	TRBJ1-1	CASSLGPTGFRAEAFF
TRBV9	TRBJ1-5	CASSRQGISNQPQHF
TRBV11-2	TRBJ2-3	CASSLGGWTGVLTDTQYF
TRBV29-1	TRBJ1-2	CSVMGTSEYGYTF
TRBV27	TRBJ2-7	CASSSTSGMYEQYF
TRBV27	TRBJ2-1	CASSLKGLAPYNEQFF
TRBV5-1	TRBJ2-1	CASSLVPGDYHNEQFF
TRBV7-9	TRBJ1-5	CASSPWDSPTPQHF
TRBV7-8	TRBJ2-3	CASSSPSGMPSPDTQYF
TRBV9	TRBJ2-5	CASSVEGRGIETQYF
TRBV10-3	TRBJ2-2	CATIGLITGELFF
TRBV10-1	TRBJ2-3	CASSDTRVTQYF
TRBV2	TRBJ2-5	CASSPGLAGGEETQYF
TRBV20-1	TRBJ2-3	CSARGNWERAQYF
TRBV20-1	TRBJ1-1	CSAAGQGPEAFF
TRBV7-9	TRBJ2-1	CASSLTPGLAGLSYNEQFF
TRBV5-1	TRBJ1-2	CASSQGQGHGYTF
TRBV30	TRBJ2-7	CAWSVGDLVGEQYF
TRBV29-1	TRBJ1-1	CSVHYQGAAFF
TRBV12-3/TRBV12-4	TRBJ1-1	CASTLREGNTEAFF
TRBV4-2	TRBJ1-1	CASSQDGTGGGNTEAFF
TRBV7-9	TRBJ2-1	CASIPRDHNEQFF
TRBV20-1	TRBJ2-3	CSARDQGLGLTDTQYF
TRBV19	TRBJ1-5	CASSISPWSNQPQHF
TRBV20-1	TRBJ2-5	CSASDRDETQYF
TRBV7-8	TRBJ1-2	CASRRGQNVGYTF
TRBV6-6	TRBJ2-1	CASSYLGFNEQFF
TRBV5-6	TRBJ2-1	CASSLELAGGPYNEQFF
TRBV24-1	TRBJ2-6	CATSGWDSIGGANVLTF
TRBV20-1	TRBJ2-1	CSASTGRYNEQFF